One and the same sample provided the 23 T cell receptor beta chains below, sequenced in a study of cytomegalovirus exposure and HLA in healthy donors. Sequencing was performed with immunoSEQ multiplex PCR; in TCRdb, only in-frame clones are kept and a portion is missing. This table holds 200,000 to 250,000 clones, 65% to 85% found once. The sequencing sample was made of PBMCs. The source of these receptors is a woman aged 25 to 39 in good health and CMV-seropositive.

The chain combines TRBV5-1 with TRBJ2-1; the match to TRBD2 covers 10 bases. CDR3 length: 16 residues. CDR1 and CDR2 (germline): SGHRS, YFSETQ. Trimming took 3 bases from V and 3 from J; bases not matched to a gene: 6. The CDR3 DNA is TGCGCCAGCAGCTCGGCTCTAGCGGGAGTCTACAATGAGCAGTTCTTC. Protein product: CASSSALAGVYNEQFF.

The CDR3 sequence is CASSLWAPREQYF. In nucleotides, the CDR3 is TGCGCCAGCAGCTTGTGGGCACCTCGGGAGCAGTACTTC. J is TRBJ2-7 and V is TRBV5-1; D is ambiguous. There are 13 residues in the CDR3. V gave up 1 base and J gave up 7 bases, with 12 bases separating them. Per germline, CDR1 SGHRS and CDR2 YFSETQ.

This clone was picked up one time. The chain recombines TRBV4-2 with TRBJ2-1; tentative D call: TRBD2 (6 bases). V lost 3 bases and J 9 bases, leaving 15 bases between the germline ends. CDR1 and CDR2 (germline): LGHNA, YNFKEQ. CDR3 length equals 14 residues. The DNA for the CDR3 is TGTGCCAGCAGCCAGGGCGGGAATGCGGGTGAGCAGTTCTTC. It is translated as CASSQGGNAGEQFF.

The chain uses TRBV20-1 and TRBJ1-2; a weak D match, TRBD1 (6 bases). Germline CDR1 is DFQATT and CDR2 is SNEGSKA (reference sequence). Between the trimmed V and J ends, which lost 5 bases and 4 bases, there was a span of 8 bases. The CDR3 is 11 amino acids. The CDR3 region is CSAGQSYGYTF. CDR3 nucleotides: TGCAGTGCTGGACAGAGCTATGGCTACACCTTC.

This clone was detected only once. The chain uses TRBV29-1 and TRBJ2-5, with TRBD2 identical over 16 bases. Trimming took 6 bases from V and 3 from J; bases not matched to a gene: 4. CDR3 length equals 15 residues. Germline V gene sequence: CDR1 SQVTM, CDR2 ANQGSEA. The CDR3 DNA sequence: TGCAGCGTGGCGGGGACTAGCGGGAGGGAAGAGACCCAGTACTTC. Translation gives CSVAGTSGREETQYF. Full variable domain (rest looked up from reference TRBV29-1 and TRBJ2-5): SAVISQKPSRDICQRGTSLTIQCQVDSQVTMMFWYRQQPGQSLTLIATANQGSEATYESGFVIDKFPISRPNLTFSTLTVSNMSPEDSSIYLCSVAGTSGREETQYFGPGTRLLVL.

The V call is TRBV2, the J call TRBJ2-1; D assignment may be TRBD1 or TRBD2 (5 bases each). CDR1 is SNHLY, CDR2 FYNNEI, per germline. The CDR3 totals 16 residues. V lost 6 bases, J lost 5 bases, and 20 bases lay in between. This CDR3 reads CASSEYTPGPNNEQFF. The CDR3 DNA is TGTGCCAGCAGCGAATACACCCCGGGACCCAACAATGAGCAGTTCTTC.

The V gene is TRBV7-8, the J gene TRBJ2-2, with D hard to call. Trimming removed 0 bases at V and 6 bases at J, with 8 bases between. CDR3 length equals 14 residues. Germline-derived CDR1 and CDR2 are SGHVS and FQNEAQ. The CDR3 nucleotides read TGTGCCAGCAGCTTAGCGACGGTCGCCGGGGAGCTGTTTTTT. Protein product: CASSLATVAGELFF. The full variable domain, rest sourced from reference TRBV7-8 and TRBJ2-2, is GAGVSQSPRYKVAKRGQDVALRCDPISGHVSLFWYQQALGQGPEFLTYFQNEAQLDKSGLPSDRFFAERPEGSVSTLKIQRTQQEDSAVYLCASSLATVAGELFFGEGSRLTVL.

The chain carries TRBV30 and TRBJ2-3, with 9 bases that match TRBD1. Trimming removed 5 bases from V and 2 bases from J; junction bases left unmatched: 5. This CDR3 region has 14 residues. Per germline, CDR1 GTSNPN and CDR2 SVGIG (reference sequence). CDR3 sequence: CAWVTGGLTDTQYF. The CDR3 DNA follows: TGTGCCTGGGTTACAGGGGGCCTCACAGATACGCAGTATTTT.

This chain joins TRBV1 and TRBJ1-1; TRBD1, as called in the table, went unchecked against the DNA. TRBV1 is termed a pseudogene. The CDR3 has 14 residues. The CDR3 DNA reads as TGCACCAGCAGCAGGACAGGGCCGAACACTGAAGCTTTCTTT. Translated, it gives CTSSRTGPNTEAFF.

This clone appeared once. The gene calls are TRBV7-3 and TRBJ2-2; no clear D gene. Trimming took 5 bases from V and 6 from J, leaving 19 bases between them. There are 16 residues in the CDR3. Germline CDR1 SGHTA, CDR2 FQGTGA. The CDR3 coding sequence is TGTGCCAGCAGCGCTCACGTGAGTAGGATATCCGGGGAGCTGTTTTTT. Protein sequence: CASSAHVSRISGELFF.

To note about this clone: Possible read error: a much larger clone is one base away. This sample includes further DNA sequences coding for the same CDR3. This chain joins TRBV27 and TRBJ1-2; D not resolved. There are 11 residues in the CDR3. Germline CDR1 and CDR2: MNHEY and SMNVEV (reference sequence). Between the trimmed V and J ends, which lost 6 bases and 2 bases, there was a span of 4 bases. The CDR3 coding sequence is TGTGCCAGCAGGGACAACTATGGCTACACCTTC. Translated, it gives CASRDNYGYTF.

CDR3 in DNA: TGTGCCAGCAGTTACACGAAGGATACACAAGAGACCCAGTACTTC. It is translated as CASSYTKDTQETQYF. The V call is TRBV6-5, the J call TRBJ2-5; D gene uncertain. This CDR3 is built from 15 residues. The ends were cut back, 2 bases at V and 2 bases at J, with 12 bases in the middle. Germline loops: CDR1 MNHEY, CDR2 SVGAGI.

The CDR3 sequence is CASSRRAEQYF. DNA of the CDR3: TGTGCCAGCAGCCGACGGGCCGAGCAGTACTTC. The rearrangement links TRBV28 to TRBJ2-7; D gene uncertain. Germline lookup yields CDR1 MDHEN and CDR2 SYDVKM. The CDR3 runs to 11 residues. The V and J ends lost 6 bases and 6 bases respectively, with 9 bases between them.

CDR3 sequence reads: CAWSQQSDGYTF. Here the CDR3 DNA reads TGTGCCTGGAGCCAACAGTCGGATGGCTACACCTTC. The chain links TRBV30 to TRBJ1-2, with unresolved D. CDR1 is GTSNPN and CDR2 is SVGIG in the germline V gene (reference sequence). The CDR3 has 12 amino acids. Deletions cut 3 bases from V and 6 bases from J, with 11 bases between.

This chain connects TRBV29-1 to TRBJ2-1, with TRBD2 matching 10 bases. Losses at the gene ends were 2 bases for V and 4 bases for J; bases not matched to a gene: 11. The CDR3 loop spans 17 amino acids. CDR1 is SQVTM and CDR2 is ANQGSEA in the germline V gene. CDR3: CSVEPPAGTSAYNEQFF. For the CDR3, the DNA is TGCAGCGTTGAACCTCCGGCCGGGACTAGCGCGTACAATGAGCAGTTCTTC.

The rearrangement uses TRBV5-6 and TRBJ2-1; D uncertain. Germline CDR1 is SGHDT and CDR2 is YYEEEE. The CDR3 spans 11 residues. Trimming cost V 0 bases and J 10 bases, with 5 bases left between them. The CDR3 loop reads CASSLGREQFF. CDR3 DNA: TGTGCCAGCAGCTTGGGGCGGGAGCAGTTCTTC. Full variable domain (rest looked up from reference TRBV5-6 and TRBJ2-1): DAGVTQSPTHLIKTRGQQVTLRCSPKSGHDTVSWYQQALGQGPQFIFQYYEEEERQRGNFPDRFSGHQFPNYSSELNVNALLLGDSALYLCASSLGREQFFGPGTRLTVL.

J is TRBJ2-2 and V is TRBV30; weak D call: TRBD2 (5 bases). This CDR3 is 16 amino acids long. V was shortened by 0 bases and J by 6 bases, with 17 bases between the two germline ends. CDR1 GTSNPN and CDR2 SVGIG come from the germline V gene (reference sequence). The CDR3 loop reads CAWSVPASSRPGELFF. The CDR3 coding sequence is TGTGCCTGGAGTGTACCGGCTAGCAGTCGCCCCGGGGAGCTGTTTTTT.

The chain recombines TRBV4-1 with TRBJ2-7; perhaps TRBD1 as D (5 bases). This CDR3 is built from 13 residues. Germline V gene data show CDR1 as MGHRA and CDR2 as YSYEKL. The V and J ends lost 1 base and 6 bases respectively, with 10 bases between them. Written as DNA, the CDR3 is TGCGCCAGCAGCCAAGTGTCAGGGTTCGAGCAGTACTTC. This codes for CASSQVSGFEQYF.

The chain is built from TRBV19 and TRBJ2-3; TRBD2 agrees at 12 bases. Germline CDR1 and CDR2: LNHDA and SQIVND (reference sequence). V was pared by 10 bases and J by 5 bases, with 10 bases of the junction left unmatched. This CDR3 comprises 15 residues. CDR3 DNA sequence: TGTGCCACCAAGACTAGCGGGAGTTTAGGAGATACGCAGTATTTT. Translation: CATKTSGSLGDTQYF.

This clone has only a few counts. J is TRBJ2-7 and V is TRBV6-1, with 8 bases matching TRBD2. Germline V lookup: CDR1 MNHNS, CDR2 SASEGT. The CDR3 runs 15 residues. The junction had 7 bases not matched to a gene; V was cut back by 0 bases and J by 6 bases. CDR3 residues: CASSEAIGGAGEQYF. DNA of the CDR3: TGTGCCAGCAGTGAAGCGATCGGGGGGGCGGGCGAGCAGTACTTC.

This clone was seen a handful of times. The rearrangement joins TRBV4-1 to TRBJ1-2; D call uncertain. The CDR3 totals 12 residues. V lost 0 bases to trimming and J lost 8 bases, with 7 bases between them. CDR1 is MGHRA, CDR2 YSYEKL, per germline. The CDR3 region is CASSQDLRGYTF. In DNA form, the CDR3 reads TGCGCCAGCAGCCAAGACCTTAGGGGCTACACCTTC.

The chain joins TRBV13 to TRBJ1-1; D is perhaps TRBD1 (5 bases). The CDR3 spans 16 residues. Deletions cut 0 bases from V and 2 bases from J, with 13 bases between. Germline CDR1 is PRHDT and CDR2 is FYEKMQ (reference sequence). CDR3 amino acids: CASSLGLTGGNTEAFF. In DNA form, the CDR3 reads TGTGCCAGCAGCTTAGGCCTCACTGGGGGTAACACTGAAGCTTTCTTT.

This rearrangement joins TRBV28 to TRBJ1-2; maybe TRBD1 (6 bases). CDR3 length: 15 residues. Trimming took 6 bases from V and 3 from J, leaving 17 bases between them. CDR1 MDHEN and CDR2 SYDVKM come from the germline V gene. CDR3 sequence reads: CASSMSGQLDYGYTF. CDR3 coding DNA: TGTGCCAGCAGCATGAGCGGACAGTTAGACTATGGCTACACCTTC.